Sequencing of this TCR beta chain was carried out in a study of untreated major depressive disorder. This clone was recorded only once. Approximately 30 ml of peripheral blood was collected per donor. The repertoire was sequenced with immunoSEQ multiplex PCR; TCRdb's copy has only in-frame clones and lacks some. The sample carries tens of thousands of clones, about 90% recorded once. The clonotype was recovered from a woman aged 30 to 39 in good health. The sequenced material came from CD4+ T cells from PBMCs.

This chain's CDR3 is CASKGGAGNTEAFF. The CDR3 DNA reads TGTGCCTCGAAAGGGGGCGCGGGGAACACTGAAGCTTTCTTT. V and J are TRBV7-3 and TRBJ1-1, with 7 bases aligning to TRBD1. The CDR3 has 14 residues. The trim removed 11 bases at V and 1 base at J, leaving 10 bases unmatched. The V gene's germline CDR1 is SGHTA and CDR2 FQGTGA.